This entry describes one T cell receptor beta chain. This CDR3 region has 13 residues. Germline CDR1 and CDR2: GTSNPN and SVGIG (reference sequence). J was trimmed by 4 bases and V by 5 bases; bases with no gene match: 0. These data are taken from a study of Graves' ophthalmopathy and Graves' hyperthyroidism. Amplification of TCR beta CDR3 regions used RNA transcripts. First-round RT-PCR with HTBI primers preceded a second-round multiplex PCR. TCRdb recomputed calls from the multiplex PCR reads with MiXCR, one row per CDR3 protein. The table lists around 660,000 distinct CDR3 sequences, about two fifths of them singletons.

The material sequenced was peripheral blood. The rearrangement joins TRBV30 to TRBJ2-2; 11 positions match TRBD2. This clonotype was obtained from an adult man with Graves' ophthalmopathy. The CDR3 sequence is CAWLAGGTGELFF. The CDR3 DNA follows: TGTGCCTGGCTAGCGGGAGGCACCGGGGAGCTGTTTTTT.